This T cell receptor beta chain was recorded in a study of OX40 agonist ivuxolimab in advanced cancers. Concerning the study at large: The costimulatory receptor OX40 (CD134) was targeted by ivuxolimab, a fully human IgG2 agonistic monoclonal antibody. In the dose-escalation cohort, 82.7% of patients were male, and the mean age was roughly 60 years, with a range of about 20 to 90. Patients were allowed to have had prior anti-PD-1, anti-PD-L1 or anti-CTLA-4 therapy, and 40% of the dose-escalation patients had previously received checkpoint inhibitors. Partial responses occurred in three dose-escalation patients, of whom one had hepatocellular carcinoma and two had cutaneous melanoma. Intravenous ivuxolimab was administered to patients every 2 weeks at six dose levels: 0.01, 0.1, 0.3, 1.5, 3 and 10 mg/kg. The paper describes the monotherapy dose-escalation part (N of about 55 patients) of the phase I trial of ivuxolimab. Of the approximately 50 dose-escalation patients, hepatocellular carcinoma was present in roughly 19, melanoma in around 15, renal cell carcinoma in 9 and head and neck cancer in 9. The point of sequencing TCRbeta in the periphery was to test whether ivuxolimab changed TCR sequence diversity and drove clonal T-cell expansion. The paper as a whole reports these results and caveats: On average, CD8+ T cells showed more expanded clones than CD4+ T cells after ivuxolimab. At doses of 0.1 to 3.0 mg/kg, clonal expansion of both CD4+ and CD8+ blood T cells was observed from baseline to week 6. The antigen specificity of the clonally expanded peripheral T cells was not determined. In the 0.1-3.0 mg/kg groups, partial responders were among the patients with the lowest normalized peripheral clonal expansion, particularly in CD8+ T cells. Low levels of normalized T-cell clonal expansion were also shown by some nonresponding patients.

The trial excluded patients who had a history of autoimmune disease or who were on systemic immunosuppression. Peripheral blood for TCR sequencing was collected from all dose cohorts at baseline, on cycle 4 day 1, and on cycle 7 day 1. Samples were obtained from an open-label, multicenter, first-in-human phase I dose-escalation trial of ivuxolimab. The trial enrolled adults with locally advanced or metastatic head and neck squamous cell, hepatocellular, melanoma or renal cell carcinoma. Before TCR sequencing, CD4+ and CD8+ T cells were separately sorted from peripheral blood. CDR1 LNHDA and CDR2 SQIVND are derived from the germline V gene (reference sequence). Deletion took 4 bases off V and 0 bases off J, with a span of 10 bases between the germline ends. The CDR3 covers 16 residues, taking in both the cysteine and the phenylalanine. The entry retains the CDR3 DNA only, 48 bases that are in frame from base 1.

Genomic DNA was isolated from the sorted cells so that the TCRbeta CDR3 region could be sequenced. The immunoSEQ Assay was used for sequencing of TCRbeta CDR3 regions. TCRdb carries this immuneACCESS record with in-frame sequences only. Its versions omit some clonotypes, under half of them owing to an unresolved V gene in the studies checked, with the rest unexplained. The table for this sample lists more than 100,000 clones; approximately 90% of them were counted only once. The ten largest clones take up approximately 0.55% of the sample. Comment on this clone: Its antigen is currently not known. There are no base qualities to consult, and no much larger clone falls within one base.

The chain links TRBV19 with TRBJ2-6, with the D gene not clear enough to name. This sample comprised CD4+ or CD8+ T cells sorted from blood, obtained in a trial of the OX40 agonist ivuxolimab. The clonotype was recovered from an adult with an advanced solid tumor such as melanoma, head and neck, liver or kidney cancer. CDR3 protein: CASSNEVNSGANVLTF. The DNA is as follows: TGTGCCAGTAGTAATGAGGTGAACTCTGGGGCCAACGTCCTGACTTTC.